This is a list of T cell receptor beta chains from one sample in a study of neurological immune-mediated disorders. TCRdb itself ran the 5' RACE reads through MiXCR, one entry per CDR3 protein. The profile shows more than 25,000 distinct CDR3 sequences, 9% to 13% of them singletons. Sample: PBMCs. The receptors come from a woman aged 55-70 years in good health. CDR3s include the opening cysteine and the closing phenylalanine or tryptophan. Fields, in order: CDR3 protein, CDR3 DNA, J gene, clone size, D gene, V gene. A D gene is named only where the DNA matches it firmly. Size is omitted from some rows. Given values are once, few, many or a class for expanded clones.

CSVGLRGRGGQETQYF | TGCAGCGTTGGGCTGAGGGGTCGCGGGGGACAAGAGACCCAGTACTTC | TRBJ2-5 | many | TRBD2 | TRBV29-1
CATSDPSDRKNEQFF | TGTGCCACCAGTGACCCCTCGGACAGAAAAAATGAGCAGTTCTTC | TRBJ2-1 | many | - | TRBV24-1
CASSLELAGDEQYF | TGTGCCAGCAGCCTCGAACTAGCGGGGGACGAGCAGTACTTC | TRBJ2-7 | many | TRBD2 | TRBV3-1
CAISVTQRQPQHF | TGTGCCATCAGTGTCACTCAGAGGCAGCCCCAGCATTTT | TRBJ1-5 | many | - | TRBV10-3
CATSRPGPKNTIYF | TGTGCCACCAGCCGACCGGGGCCGAAAAACACCATATATTTT | TRBJ1-3 | medium-sized | - | TRBV15
CASSSFGDYNSPLHF | TGTGCCAGCAGCTCATTTGGCGACTATAATTCACCCCTCCACTTT | TRBJ1-6 | many | - | TRBV7-3
CASTTRVGGSGDEQFF | TGTGCCAGCACCACCCGTGTAGGGGGGAGTGGAGATGAGCAGTTCTTC | TRBJ2-1 | medium-sized | - | TRBV12-3/TRBV12-4
CASAAYSGEKLFF | TGCGCCAGCGCCGCATACTCGGGGGAAAAACTGTTTTTT | TRBJ1-4 | many | - | TRBV5-1
CASSPSPGDTIYF | TGTGCCAGCTCACCAAGCCCTGGCGACACCATATATTTT | TRBJ1-3 | many | - | TRBV18
CASSPVGGMDTQYF | TGTGCCAGCTCACCGGTAGGGGGCATGGATACGCAGTATTTT | TRBJ2-3 | - | TRBD1 | TRBV18
CASSSGTGNGYTF | TGTGCCAGCAGCTCCGGGACAGGGAATGGCTACACCTTC | TRBJ1-2 | many | TRBD1 | TRBV7-3
CAIRGQDSYNEQFF | TGTGCCATCAGGGGACAGGACTCCTACAATGAGCAGTTCTTC | TRBJ2-1 | many | TRBD1 | TRBV10-3
CASRWGADTQYF | TGTGCCAGCAGATGGGGGGCAGATACGCAGTATTTT | TRBJ2-3 | many | - | TRBV7-8
CATSNGLQNIQYF | TGTGCCACCTCTAACGGCCTCCAAAACATTCAGTACTTC | TRBJ2-4 | many | - | TRBV6-5
CASSLRLAGTNEQFF | TGTGCCAGCAGTTTACGTCTAGCGGGGACCAATGAGCAGTTCTTC | TRBJ2-1 | many | TRBD2 | TRBV28
CASSRSGPSTDTQYF | TGTGCCAGCAGTCGCAGCGGTCCTAGCACAGATACGCAGTATTTT | TRBJ2-3 | medium-sized | - | TRBV11-1
CAISLGRDRITYEQYF | TGTGCCATCAGTTTGGGACGGGACAGGATCACCTACGAGCAGTACTTC | TRBJ2-7 | many | TRBD1 | TRBV10-3
CASRGSTDTQYF | TGTGCCAGCAGGGGTAGCACAGATACGCAGTATTTT | TRBJ2-3 | many | - | TRBV12-3/TRBV12-4
CSARDRPPGLGGYTF | TGCAGTGCTAGAGACAGACCCCCAGGGTTAGGTGGCTACACCTTC | TRBJ1-2 | many | - | TRBV20-1
CANSQEGDYGYTF | TGCGCCAACAGCCAAGAGGGGGATTATGGCTACACCTTC | TRBJ1-2 | - | - | TRBV4-3
CASSLTSNQPQHF | TGTGCCAGCAGCCTGACTAGCAATCAGCCCCAGCATTTT | TRBJ1-5 | many | - | TRBV7-9
CASSLSGGSSGANVLTF | TGCGCCAGCAGCTTATCCGGTGGGAGCTCTGGGGCCAACGTCCTGACTTTC | TRBJ2-6 | few | - | TRBV5-1
CASSLDSGNTEAFF | TGCGCCAGCAGCTTGGATTCGGGAAACACTGAAGCTTTCTTT | TRBJ1-1 | many | - | TRBV5-1
CASSLEDGRQPQHF | TGTGCCAGCAGCTTAGAGGATGGGCGCCAGCCCCAGCATTTT | TRBJ1-5 | many | - | TRBV7-6
CSSSPPGYSGANVLTF | TGTTCCAGCTCCCCCCCGGGCTACTCTGGGGCCAACGTACTGACTTTC | TRBJ2-6 | once | - | TRBV27
CATKGGDTQYF | TGTGCCACCAAAGGTGGAGATACGCAGTATTTT | TRBJ2-3 | many | - | TRBV7-9
CASKWRGPYEQYF | TGTGCCAGCAAGTGGCGGGGCCCCTACGAGCAGTACTTC | TRBJ2-7 | many | - | TRBV7-2
CASRAGQNTGELFF | TGCGCCAGCAGGGCGGGACAGAACACCGGGGAGCTGTTTTTT | TRBJ2-2 | many | - | TRBV10-1
CSARDFPAGLPGANVLTF | TGCAGTGCTAGAGATTTCCCAGCGGGGCTACCTGGGGCCAACGTCCTGACTTTC | TRBJ2-6 | many | TRBD2 | TRBV20-1
CASSGWTGGNTGELFF | TGTGCCAGCAGCGGATGGACAGGGGGCAACACCGGGGAGCTGTTTTTT | TRBJ2-2 | many | TRBD1 | TRBV9
CASSRVGEGEAFF | TGTGCCAGCAGCCGCGTGGGGGAGGGTGAAGCTTTCTTT | TRBJ1-1 | many | - | TRBV7-9
CASSGQETQYF | TGTGCCAGCAGCGGCCAAGAGACCCAGTACTTC | TRBJ2-5 | many | - | TRBV3-1
CANSLTRGGYNKQFF | TGTGCCAACAGCTTAACTAGAGGGGGGTACAATAAGCAGTTCTTC | TRBJ2-1 | - | - | TRBV7-3
CASSRLGPGANVLTF | TGTGCCAGCAGCCGCCTTGGGCCAGGGGCCAACGTCCTGACTTTC | TRBJ2-6 | many | - | TRBV7-2
CASSYLGDYNEQFF | TGTGCCAGCAGCTACCTCGGGGACTACAATGAGCAGTTCTTC | TRBJ2-1 | - | - | TRBV5-6
CATRGRSGPTGELFF | TGTGCCACCAGGGGAAGGAGCGGACCCACCGGGGAGCTGTTTTTT | TRBJ2-2 | many | - | TRBV24-1
CSGGEGTTQYF | TGCAGCGGGGGGGAAGGGACTACGCAGTATTTT | TRBJ2-3 | many | - | TRBV29-1
CASSVRPGLPREQYF | TGCGCCAGCAGCGTACGACCGGGCCTTCCGCGTGAGCAGTACTTC | TRBJ2-7 | many | - | TRBV5-1
CATSGDTKNIQYF | TGTGCCACCAGCGGGGACACAAAAAACATTCAGTACTTC | TRBJ2-4 | many | - | TRBV15
CASSQVENSPLHF | TGTGCCAGCAGCCAAGTTGAGAATTCACCCCTCCACTTT | TRBJ1-6 | few | - | TRBV3-1
CASGSTSTPYEQYF | TGTGCCAGCGGTTCGACTAGCACCCCCTACGAGCAGTACTTC | TRBJ2-7 | many | TRBD2 | TRBV28
CASSKEVEETQYF | TGTGCCAGCAGCAAAGAAGTGGAAGAGACCCAGTACTTC | TRBJ2-5 | many | - | TRBV3-1
CASSQTGGTGELFF | TGTGCCAGCAGCCAAACCGGAGGCACCGGGGAGCTGTTTTTT | TRBJ2-2 | many | - | TRBV3-1
CSARVSTSGGVKTQYF | TGCAGTGCTAGAGTTTCGACTAGCGGGGGGGTCAAGACGCAGTATTTT | TRBJ2-3 | many | TRBD2 | TRBV20-1
CASSLLAGTDTQYF | TGCGCCAGCAGCTTGCTAGCGGGGACAGATACGCAGTATTTT | TRBJ2-3 | many | TRBD2 | TRBV5-1
CASRDRLTSPLHF | TGCGCCAGCAGGGACAGGCTCACCTCACCCCTCCACTTT | TRBJ1-6 | many | TRBD1 | TRBV5-1
CASSEGTTASPLHF | TGTGCCAGCAGTGAAGGTACGACAGCTTCACCCCTCCACTTT | TRBJ1-6 | - | - | TRBV6-1
CASSQEAGLPYNEQFF | TGTGCCAGCAGCCAAGAGGCGGGACTACCATACAATGAGCAGTTCTTC | TRBJ2-1 | many | TRBD2 | TRBV4-2
CASSLQGYGRQETQYF | TGCGCCAGCAGCTTGCAAGGGTACGGTCGACAAGAGACCCAGTACTTC | TRBJ2-5 | many | - | TRBV5-1
CASSRRREQGEAFF | TGCGCCAGCAGTCGGAGACGGGAACAGGGTGAAGCTTTCTTT | TRBJ1-1 | - | - | TRBV10-1
CASSLRDRGQADTQYF | TGTGCCAGCTCACTAAGGGACAGGGGGCAGGCAGATACGCAGTATTTT | TRBJ2-3 | many | TRBD1 | TRBV18
CASSELAYEQYF | TGTGCCAGCAGTGAACTCGCCTACGAGCAGTACTTC | TRBJ2-7 | few | - | TRBV2
CASSLAQGIYNEQFF | TGTGCCAGCAGCTTGGCACAGGGGATCTACAATGAGCAGTTCTTC | TRBJ2-1 | many | TRBD1 | TRBV5-5
CASSNITGGPHCKDEFF | TGTGCCAGCAGCAATATTACAGGGGGACCCCATTGTAAGGATGAGTTCTTC | TRBJ2-1 | many | - | TRBV21-1
CATNLDPSETQYF | TGTGCCACCAACTTGGACCCTTCGGAGACCCAGTACTTC | TRBJ2-5 | many | - | TRBV10-3